This TCR beta chain emerged from a study of shared clonotypes between healthy human individuals. Assay: immunoSEQ multiplex PCR; the TCRdb copy retains only in-frame clones and omits some. The sample lists around 1.1 million clones, about 72% seen once, with 0.89% in the top ten. This clone was counted once. The V end was cut by 3 bases, the J end by 4 bases, with 9 bases between. Germline V gives CDR1 MDHEN, CDR2 SYDVKM. The CDR3 covers 13 residues. Input material: memory CD4+ T cells from PBMCs. The subset: CD45RA-negative fraction. The receptor was isolated from a man younger than 30 in good health. Some clones in this sample may be carry-over from other donors' samples. The chain couples TRBV28 to TRBJ1-2; no clear D. This CDR3 reads CASSLGSTYGYTF. DNA for the CDR3: TGTGCCAGCAGTTTGGGCAGCACCTATGGCTACACCTTC.